This entry describes one TCR beta chain. Its cognate antigen is unknown. V gave up 4 bases and J gave up 6 bases, with 14 bases separating them. Germline V gene lookup returns CDR1 SGHTA and CDR2 FQGTGA. The CDR3 is 14 amino acids. The sample comes from a study of CD8+CD57+ T cells in acquired aplastic anemia. For the study at large: Across the sorted CD4+ and CD8+ cells, DNA amounts averaged about 3 ug.

The TCR beta profiling, which covered VDJ combination and CDR3 sequence, was carried out using genomic DNA as the template. TCRdb ran MiXCR on the reads and lists one entry per CDR3 protein. Here the sample spans 75,000 to 80,000 distinct CDR3 sequences, roughly three quarters being singletons. Study outcomes and limitations: Sharing between patients and controls was observed for roughly 30 CD8+ CDR3 sequences. Simpson's diversity of CD8+ cells was not significantly different in patients compared with controls.

An expansion of CD8+CD57+ cells by flow cytometry had been shown in patients chosen for sequencing. Every patient was diagnosed with severe acquired aplastic anemia. The sample comprised sorted CD4+, CD8+, or CD8+CD57+ T cells (not recorded which) from PBMCs. The gene calls are TRBV7-3 and TRBJ2-3; D might be TRBD1 (6 bases). This TCR came from a human donor with aplastic anemia. CDR3 loop: CASSSATGGDTQYF. The CDR3 coding sequence is TGTGCCAGCAGCTCTGCGACAGGCGGGGATACGCAGTATTTT. Together with reference TRBV7-3 and TRBJ2-3, the CDR3 gives the full variable domain: GAGVSQTPSNKVTEKGKYVELRCDPISGHTALYWYRQSLGQGPEFLIYFQGTGAADDSGLPNDRFFAVRPEGSVSTLKIQRTERGDSAVYLCASSSATGGDTQYFGPGTRLTVL.